One T cell receptor (beta chain) is described in this entry. What it binds is not known. Through a sample-barcoded 5' primer and a J-beta primer mix, a second PCR was run for roughly 7 to 11 cycles. Researchers report that a template-switch adaptor with 12 random nucleotides tagged each cDNA molecule. TCRdb independently ran MiXCR on the 5' RACE reads; one entry per CDR3 protein. The repertoire has about 1.4 million distinct CDR3 sequences, around 59% of them found once; the top ten carry about 6.3%. This sample was taken from a study of blood T cells in healthy people across ages. Study findings and constraints: Diversity figures derived from one million T cells were judged to underestimate the true value.

The sample providers were healthy Caucasian people from Russia, aged roughly 6 to 100. The length of the CDR3 is 14 residues. Germline V gene lookup returns CDR1 DFQATT and CDR2 SNEGSKA (reference sequence). V lost 3 bases and J lost 2; bases outside the gene matches: 6. Sequenced: blood. The sequence was collected from a man aged 18 to 29 in good health. The chain employs TRBV20-1 and TRBJ2-7, with TRBD2 matching over 8 bases. The DNA of the CDR3 is TGCAGTGCTAGCGGACTAGCCGAGACCTACGAGCAGTACTTC. Amino acid sequence: CSASGLAETYEQYF.